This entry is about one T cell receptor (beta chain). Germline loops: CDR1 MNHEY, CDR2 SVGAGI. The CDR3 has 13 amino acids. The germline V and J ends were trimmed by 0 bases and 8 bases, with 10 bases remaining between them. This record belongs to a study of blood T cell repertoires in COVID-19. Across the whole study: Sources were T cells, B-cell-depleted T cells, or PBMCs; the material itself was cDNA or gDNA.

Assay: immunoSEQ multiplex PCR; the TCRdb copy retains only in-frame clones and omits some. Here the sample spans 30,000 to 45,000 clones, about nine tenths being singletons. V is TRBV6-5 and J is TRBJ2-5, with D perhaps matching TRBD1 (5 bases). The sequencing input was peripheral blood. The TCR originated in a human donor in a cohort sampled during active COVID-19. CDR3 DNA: TGTGCCAGCAGTTACTCGGGCAGGGAAACCCAGTACTTC. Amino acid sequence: CASSYSGRETQYF.